This TCR beta chain is drawn from a study of T-cell reconstitution after alpha-beta-depleted transplantation in children. TCRbeta library construction was performed incorporating unique molecular identifiers. TCRdb processed the PCR reads anew with MiXCR; each CDR3 protein has one entry. The sample lists about 200,000 distinct CDR3 sequences, about 6.6% occurring once. Trimming shortened V by 4 bases and J by 0 bases, and 10 bases separated the two germline ends. The germline V gene has CDR1 SQVTM and CDR2 ANQGSEA. CDR3 length equals 14 residues. In its sample, this clonotype was seen many times. Sequencing used PBMCs, obtained before TCRalphabeta/CD19-depleted stem cell transplant. V is TRBV29-1 and J is TRBJ2-1; possibly TRBD2 for D (6 bases). The receptor comes from a boy aged 2 to 9 with acute lymphoblastic leukemia, due to receive a stem cell transplant. The DNA of the CDR3 is TGCAGCGTTGTGGGGGACTTCTCCTACAATGAGCAGTTCTTC. Protein: CSVVGDFSYNEQFF.